This TCR beta chain was documented in a study of regulatory T cells in long-lasting Graves disease. Arm-PCR of CDR3 regions and iRepertoire HTBI primers were the basis on which TCR beta libraries were built. A single record per CDR3 protein comes from TCRdb applying MiXCR to the multiplex PCR reads. The sample lists 300,000 or so distinct CDR3 sequences, about 19% occurring once. Time point denoted: persistent/refractory GD, antithyroid drugs over 5 years with positive TRAb. The TCR library was made from RNA extracted from PBMCs. This clonotype has a handful of counts. CDR1 and CDR2 from the germline V gene are MDHEN and SYDVKM. V lost 5 bases to trimming and J lost 8 bases; unmatched junction nucleotides: 9. The CDR3 runs 15 residues.

The sequence was obtained from a female donor with Graves disease. The sample was peripheral blood mononuclear cells (PBMCs), taken when the disease was refractory, from a patient treated with antithyroid drugs. This chain links TRBV28 with TRBJ1-6; 7 bases match TRBD1. CDR3 DNA sequence: TGTGCCAGCAGTACCCACCGGGACAGATATTCACCCCTCCACTTT. Amino acids: CASSTHRDRYSPLHF.